This T cell receptor beta chain was identified during a study of molecular identifiers for immune sequencing clone quantification (dated by TCRdb to 2017 to 2018). About the investigation overall: For a replicate experiment, the RNA from either 20,000 or 100,000 naive CD8 T cells was divided into five aliquots, and four of those aliquots went on to sequencing. This methods study used CD8 T cells to benchmark TCR RNA copy counting and molecular-identifier clustering-based TCR repertoire sequencing (MIDCIRS). On the study overall, not on this receptor specifically: Highly expanded clone sizes could be underestimated because identical TCR molecules may share a barcode. In CMV-specific effector cells, over 99% of molecules were held by clones above 20 RNA copies, whereas under 1% of molecules were held by such clones in naive cells. Modeling gave about 3 recovered TCR RNA copies per cell versus about 10 by digital PCR, implying approximately 30% capture efficiency. A single cell's worth of spiked-in Jurkat TCR RNA was reported detectable even among 750,000 to 1,000,000 naive CD8 T cells. Spiked-in Jurkat TCR RNA (approximately 10 copies' worth), which is not part of the donor repertoire, was contained in the naive libraries. When barcode sub-clustering was not used, chimeric consensus sequences inflated TCR diversity, with chimeras reaching as high as 47%.

Libraries of naive CD8 T cells were generated from roughly 21,000 to 960,000 sorted cells, with 10%, 30% or 50% of the purified RNA used. Naive CD8 T cells, defined as CD8+CD4-CCR7+CD45RA+, were FACS-sorted into RLT Plus buffer on a BD FACSAria II. To test detection sensitivity, Jurkat RNA equal to about nine TCR copies was added to samples of 20,000-1,000,000 naive CD8 T cells. CD8 T cells were enriched with RosetteSep CD8+ T Cell Enrichment Cocktail and Ficoll-Paque, followed by ACK red cell lysis. A note on this clonotype: Its cognate antigen has yet to be identified. A much larger clonotype is one base distant, so this may be a read error.

The CDR3 goes from the cysteine to the phenylalanine over 17 residues. The retained sequence is limited to the CDR3, 51 bases, with the frame set at the first base. From a lookup of the germline V gene, CDR1 and CDR2 are SGDLS and YYNGEE. Library creation used PCR. The reads were generated on an Illumina HiSeq 4000. Bulk TCR libraries were made following a previously described method, with the TCR primers given in Table S5. Total RNA was purified with the Qiagen AllPrep DNA/RNA kit. Before analysis, reads from multiple sequencing runs of the same library were pooled. In the original analysis: Reads were retained only if their TCR constant sequence matched exactly, and those retained reads were trimmed to 150 nt and grouped according to their 12-nt molecular barcodes. Within each barcode group, reads were sub-clustered at a 15% Levenshtein threshold, and quality-weighted consensus sequences were built per RNA molecule. Non-functional sequences were filtered out, along with any lower-count sequence sitting one edit away from another sequence. Based on a fit of two negative binomial distributions, barcode sub-clusters having less than 20% of the maximum read count were discarded. The public reads were reprocessed in TCRdb via fastp at Q25 and MiXCR, keeping in-frame beta chains. Every CDR3 protein is listed once, alongside the most common genes and DNA of its rows. TCRdb's processing, not the authors', yielded these V and J calls. For this sample there are more than 300,000 distinct CDR3 sequences; roughly 23% appear just once. The ten largest make up about 0.81% of the sample.

This sequence uses TRBV9 and TRBJ2-2; no D gene call is confident. The TCR comes from a human donor in good health. Some libraries in this study had Jurkat cell RNA spiked in. Material: naive CD8+ T cells from blood, with Jurkat cell RNA spiked in. The cell subset or site label of this sample denotes: FACS-sorted CD8+CD4-CCR7+CD45RA+ naive T cells. For the CDR3, the sequence is CAGSVGDFNPNTGELFF. The DNA reads as follows: TGTGCCGGCAGCGTAGGAGATTTTAACCCTAACACCGGGGAGCTGTTTTTT.